These 8 T cell receptor beta chains share one sample of origin, sequenced in a study of T cells expressing NK-cell markers. For each CDR3 protein, TCRdb gives one entry from its re-call of the 5' RACE reads, without DNA. This sample's table reports a few hundred thousand distinct CDR3 sequences. Sequenced input: blood T cells: a sorted CD56 or NKG2C T cell subset, CD4+ or CD8+ T cells, or bulk PBMC T cells (not recorded which). Receptors originate from a man between 18 and 35 years old in good health.

The chain recombines TRBV11-2 with TRBJ2-7; absent DNA, TCRdb's TRBD1 call cannot be checked. The CDR3 spans 13 residues. Looked up from germline, CDR1 is SGHAT and CDR2 is FQNNGV. Here the CDR3 reads CASSPGAAYEQYF. Full variable domain (rest looked up from reference TRBV11-2 and TRBJ2-7): EAGVAQSPRYKIIEKRQSVAFWCNPISGHATLYWYQQILGQGPKLLIQFQNNGVVDDSQLPKDRFSAERLKGVDSTLKIQPAKLEDSAVYLCASSPGAAYEQYFGPGTRLTVT.

CDR3 loop: CASRGAGKNTGELFF. The chain joins TRBV28 to TRBJ2-2; TCRdb's D call, TRBD1, is unchecked because there is no DNA. This CDR3 spans 15 amino acids. In germline, CDR1 is MDHEN, CDR2 SYDVKM.

The chain combines TRBV7-7 with TRBJ2-2; no DNA is available, so the TRBD1 call from TCRdb remains unchecked. CDR3 length equals 16 residues. The germline gives CDR1 SSHAT, CDR2 FNYEAQ (reference sequence). The CDR3 loop reads CASRSDRGPNTGELFF.

The V call is TRBV29-1, the J call TRBJ2-1; TCRdb lists TRBD1, though no DNA is available to test this call. Germline CDR1 is SQVTM and CDR2 is ANQGSEA. This CDR3 region has 14 residues. This chain's CDR3 is CSVQGPRLFGEQFF.

This chain's CDR3 is CASSQGKGRSYEQYF. The chain has TRBV4-3 and TRBJ2-7. Looked up from germline, CDR1 is LGHNA and CDR2 is YSLEER. This CDR3 contains 15 residues.

The chain employs TRBV15 and TRBJ1-1; the TCRdb call, TRBD1, lacks DNA for checking. Germline-derived CDR1 and CDR2 are LNHNV and YYDKDF (reference sequence). The CDR3 loop spans 15 amino acids. The CDR3 loop reads CATSRALTTVSEAFF.

The gene calls are TRBV19 and TRBJ2-1; absent DNA, TCRdb's TRBD2 call cannot be checked. CDR3 length equals 13 residues. Per germline, CDR1 LNHDA and CDR2 SQIVND (reference sequence). The CDR3 protein is CASSIAAGTLQFF.

This sequence joins TRBV19 and TRBJ2-1; the D call of TRBD2 rests on TCRdb alone, since no DNA is present to check it. Germline CDR1 LNHDA, CDR2 SQIVND (reference sequence). CDR3 length: 14 residues. CDR3 in amino acids: CASSTLAGGNEQFF.